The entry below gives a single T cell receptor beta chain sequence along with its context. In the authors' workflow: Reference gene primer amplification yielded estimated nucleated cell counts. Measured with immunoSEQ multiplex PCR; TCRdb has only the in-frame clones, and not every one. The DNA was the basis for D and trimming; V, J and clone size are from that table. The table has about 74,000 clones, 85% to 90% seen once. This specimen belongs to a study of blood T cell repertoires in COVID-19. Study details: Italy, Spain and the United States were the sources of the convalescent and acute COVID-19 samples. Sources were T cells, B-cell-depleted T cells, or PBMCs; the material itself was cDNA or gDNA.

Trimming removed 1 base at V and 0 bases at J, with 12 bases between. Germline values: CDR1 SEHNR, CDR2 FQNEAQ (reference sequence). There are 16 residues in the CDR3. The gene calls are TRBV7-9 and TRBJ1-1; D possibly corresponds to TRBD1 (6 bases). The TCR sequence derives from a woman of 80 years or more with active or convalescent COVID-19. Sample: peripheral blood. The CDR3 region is CASSLVPGAMNTEAFF. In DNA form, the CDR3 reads TGTGCCAGCAGCTTAGTCCCAGGGGCCATGAACACTGAAGCTTTCTTT.